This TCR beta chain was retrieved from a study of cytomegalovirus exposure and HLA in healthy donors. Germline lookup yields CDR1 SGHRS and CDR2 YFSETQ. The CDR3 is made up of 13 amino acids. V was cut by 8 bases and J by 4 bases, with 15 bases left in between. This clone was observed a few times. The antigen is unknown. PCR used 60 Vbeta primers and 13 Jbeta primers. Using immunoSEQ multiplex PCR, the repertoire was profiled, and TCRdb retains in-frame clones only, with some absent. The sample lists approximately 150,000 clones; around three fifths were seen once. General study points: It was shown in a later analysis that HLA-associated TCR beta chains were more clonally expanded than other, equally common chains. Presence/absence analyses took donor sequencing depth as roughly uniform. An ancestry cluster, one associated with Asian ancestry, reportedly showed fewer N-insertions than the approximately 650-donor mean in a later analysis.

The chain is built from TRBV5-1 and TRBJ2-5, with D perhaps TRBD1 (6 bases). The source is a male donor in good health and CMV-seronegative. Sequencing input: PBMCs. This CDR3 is CASQTGGGETQYF. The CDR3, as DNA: TGCGCCAGTCAGACAGGAGGAGGAGAGACCCAGTACTTC.